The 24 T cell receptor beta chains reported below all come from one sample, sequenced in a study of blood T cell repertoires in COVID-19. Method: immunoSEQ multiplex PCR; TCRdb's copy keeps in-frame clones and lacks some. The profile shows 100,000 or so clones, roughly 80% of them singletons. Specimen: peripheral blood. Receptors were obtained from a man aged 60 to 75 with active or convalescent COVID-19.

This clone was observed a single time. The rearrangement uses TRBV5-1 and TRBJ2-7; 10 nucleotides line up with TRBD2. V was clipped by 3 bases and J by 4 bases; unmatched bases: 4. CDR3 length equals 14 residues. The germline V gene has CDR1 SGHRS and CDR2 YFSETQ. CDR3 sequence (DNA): TGCGCCAGCAGCTCTAGCGGGGGAAGTTACGAGCAGTACTTC. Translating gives CASSSSGGSYEQYF.

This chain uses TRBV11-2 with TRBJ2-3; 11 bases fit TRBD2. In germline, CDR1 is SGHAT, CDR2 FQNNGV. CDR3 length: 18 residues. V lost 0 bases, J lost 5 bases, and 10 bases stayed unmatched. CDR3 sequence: CASSLEGGLAARLDTQYF. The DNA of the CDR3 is TGTGCCAGCAGCTTAGAGGGGGGACTAGCGGCCCGTTTAGATACGCAGTATTTT.

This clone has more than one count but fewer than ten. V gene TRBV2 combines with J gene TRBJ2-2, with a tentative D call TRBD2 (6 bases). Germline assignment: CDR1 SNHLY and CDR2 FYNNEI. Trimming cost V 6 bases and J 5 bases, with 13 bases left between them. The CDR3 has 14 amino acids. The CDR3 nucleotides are TGTGCCAGCAGGGGACTTCTAATGACCGGGGAGCTGTTTTTT. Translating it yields CASRGLLMTGELFF. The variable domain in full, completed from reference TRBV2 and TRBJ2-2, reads EPEVTQTPSHQVTQMGQEVILRCVPISNHLYFYWYRQILGQKVEFLVSFYNNEISEKSEIFDDQFSVERPDGSNFTLKIRSTKLEDSAMYFCASRGLLMTGELFFGEGSRLTVL.

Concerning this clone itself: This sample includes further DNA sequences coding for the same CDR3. The CDR3 region is CASSPEGAGGYTF. The CDR3 coding sequence is TGCGCCAGCAGTCCGGAGGGGGCAGGTGGCTACACCTTC. The rearrangement uses TRBV5-1 and TRBJ1-2; 7 bases agree with TRBD1. The trim removed 5 bases at V and 7 bases at J, leaving 8 bases unmatched. This CDR3 has 13 amino acids. Looked up from germline, CDR1 is SGHRS and CDR2 is YFSETQ.

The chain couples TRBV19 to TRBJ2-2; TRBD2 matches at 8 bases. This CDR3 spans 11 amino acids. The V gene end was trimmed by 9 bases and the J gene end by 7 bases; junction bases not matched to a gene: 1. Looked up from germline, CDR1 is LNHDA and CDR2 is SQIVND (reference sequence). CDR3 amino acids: CASGRGGELFF. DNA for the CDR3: TGTGCCAGCGGGAGGGGCGGGGAGCTGTTTTTT.

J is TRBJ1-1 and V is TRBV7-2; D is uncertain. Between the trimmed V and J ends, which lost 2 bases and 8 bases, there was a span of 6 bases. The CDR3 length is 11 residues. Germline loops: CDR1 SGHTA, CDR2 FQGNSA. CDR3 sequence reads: CASSLRTEAFF. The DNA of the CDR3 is TGTGCCAGCAGCTTACGAACAGAAGCTTTCTTT.

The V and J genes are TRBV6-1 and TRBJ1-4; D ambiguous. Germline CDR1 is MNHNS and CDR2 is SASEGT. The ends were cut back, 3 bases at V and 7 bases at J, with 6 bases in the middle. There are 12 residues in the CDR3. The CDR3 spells CASSERGEKLFF. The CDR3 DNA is TGTGCCAGCAGTGAGCGGGGTGAAAAACTGTTTTTT.

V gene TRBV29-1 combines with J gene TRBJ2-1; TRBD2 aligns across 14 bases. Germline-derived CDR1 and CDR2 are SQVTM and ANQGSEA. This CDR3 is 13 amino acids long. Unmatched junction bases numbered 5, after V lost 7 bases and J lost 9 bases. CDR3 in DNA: TGCAGCGCTGGGACTAGCGGGGGCAGTGAGCAGTTCTTC. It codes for CSAGTSGGSEQFF.

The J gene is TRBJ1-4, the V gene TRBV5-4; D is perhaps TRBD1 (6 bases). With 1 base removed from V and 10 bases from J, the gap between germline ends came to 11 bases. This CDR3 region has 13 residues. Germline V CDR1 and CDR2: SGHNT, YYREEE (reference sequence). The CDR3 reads CASSLKGEAKLFF. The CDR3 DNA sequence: TGTGCCAGCAGCTTGAAGGGGGAAGCAAAACTGTTTTTT.

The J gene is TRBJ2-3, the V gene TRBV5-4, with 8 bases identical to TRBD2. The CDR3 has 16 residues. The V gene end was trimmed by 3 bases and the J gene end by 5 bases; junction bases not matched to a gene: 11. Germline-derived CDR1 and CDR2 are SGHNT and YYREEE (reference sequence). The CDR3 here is CASSSPSGRVRDTQYF. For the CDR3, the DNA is TGTGCCAGCAGCTCCCCCAGCGGGAGAGTAAGAGATACGCAGTATTTT.

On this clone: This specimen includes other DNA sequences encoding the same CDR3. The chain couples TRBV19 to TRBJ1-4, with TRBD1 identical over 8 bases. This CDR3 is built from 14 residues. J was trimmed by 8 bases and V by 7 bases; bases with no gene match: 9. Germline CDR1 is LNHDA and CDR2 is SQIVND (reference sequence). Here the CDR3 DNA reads TGTGCCAGTACCAACAGGGGGATAGAGGAAAAACTGTTTTTT. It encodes CASTNRGIEEKLFF.

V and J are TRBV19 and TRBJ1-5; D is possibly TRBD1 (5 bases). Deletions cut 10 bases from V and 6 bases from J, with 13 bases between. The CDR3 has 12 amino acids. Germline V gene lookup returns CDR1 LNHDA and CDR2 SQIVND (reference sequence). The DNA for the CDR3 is TGTGCCACTCAGAGGGACTCTCAGCCCCAGCATTTT. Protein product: CATQRDSQPQHF.

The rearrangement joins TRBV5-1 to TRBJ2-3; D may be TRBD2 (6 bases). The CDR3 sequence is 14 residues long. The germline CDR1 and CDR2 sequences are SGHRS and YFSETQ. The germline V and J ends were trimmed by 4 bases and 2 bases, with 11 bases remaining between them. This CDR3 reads CASSRDSLTDTQYF. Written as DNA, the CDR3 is TGCGCCAGCAGCCGGGACTCCCTCACAGATACGCAGTATTTT.

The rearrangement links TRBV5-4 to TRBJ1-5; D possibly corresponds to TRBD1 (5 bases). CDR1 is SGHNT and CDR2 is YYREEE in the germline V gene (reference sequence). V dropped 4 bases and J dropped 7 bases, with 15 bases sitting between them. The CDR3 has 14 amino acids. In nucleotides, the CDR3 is TGTGCCAGCAGCCCGGGGGGGGTGGGACAGCCCCAGCATTTT. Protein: CASSPGGVGQPQHF. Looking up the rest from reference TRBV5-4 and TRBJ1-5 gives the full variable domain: ETGVTQSPTHLIKTRGQQVTLRCSSQSGHNTVSWYQQALGQGPQFIFQYYREEENGRGNFPPRFSGLQFPNYSSELNVNALELDDSALYLCASSPGGVGQPQHFGDGTRLSIL.

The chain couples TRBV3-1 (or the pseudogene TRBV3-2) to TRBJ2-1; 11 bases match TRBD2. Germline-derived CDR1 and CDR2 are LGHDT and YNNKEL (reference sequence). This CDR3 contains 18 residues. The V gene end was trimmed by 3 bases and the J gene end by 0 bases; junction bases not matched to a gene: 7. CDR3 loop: CASSQLAGGVSSYNEQFF. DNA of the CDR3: TGTGCCAGCAGCCAGTTAGCGGGGGGGGTGAGCTCCTACAATGAGCAGTTCTTC.

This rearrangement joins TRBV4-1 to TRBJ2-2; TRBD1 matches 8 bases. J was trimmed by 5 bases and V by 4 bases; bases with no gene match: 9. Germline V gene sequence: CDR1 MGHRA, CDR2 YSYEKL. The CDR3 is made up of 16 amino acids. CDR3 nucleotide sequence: TGCGCCAGCAGCCCCCCGGACAGGGTGGGGACCGGGGAGCTGTTTTTT. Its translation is CASSPPDRVGTGELFF.

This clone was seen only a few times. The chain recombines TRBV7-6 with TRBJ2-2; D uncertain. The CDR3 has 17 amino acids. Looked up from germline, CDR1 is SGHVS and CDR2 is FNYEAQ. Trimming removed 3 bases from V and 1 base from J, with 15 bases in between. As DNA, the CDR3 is TGTGCCAGCAGCTTTTCCTACCGACTGAAGAACACCGGGGAGCTGTTTTTT. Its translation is CASSFSYRLKNTGELFF.

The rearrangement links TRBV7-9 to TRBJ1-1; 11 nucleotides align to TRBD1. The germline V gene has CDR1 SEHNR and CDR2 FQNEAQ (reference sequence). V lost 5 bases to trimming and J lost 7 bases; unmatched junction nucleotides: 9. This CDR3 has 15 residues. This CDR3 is CASSLGQGADFEAFF. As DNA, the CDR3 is TGTGCCAGCAGCCTCGGACAGGGGGCGGACTTTGAAGCTTTCTTT.

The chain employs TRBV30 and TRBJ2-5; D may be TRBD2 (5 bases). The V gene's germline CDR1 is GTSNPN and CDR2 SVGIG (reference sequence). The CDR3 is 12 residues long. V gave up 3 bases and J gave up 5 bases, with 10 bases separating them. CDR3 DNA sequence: TGTGCCTGGAGGGGCGGCGGGGAGACCCAGTACTTC. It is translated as CAWRGGGETQYF.

DNA of the CDR3: TGTGCCAGCAGCCAAGATGGGCGCCCTTCCTACAATGAGCAGTTCTTC. Its translation: CASSQDGRPSYNEQFF. The chain uses TRBV14 and TRBJ2-1; D is unresolved. CDR1 is SGHDN and CDR2 is FVKESK in the germline V gene. CDR3 length: 16 amino acids. V was cut by 0 bases and J by 1 base, with 10 bases left in between.

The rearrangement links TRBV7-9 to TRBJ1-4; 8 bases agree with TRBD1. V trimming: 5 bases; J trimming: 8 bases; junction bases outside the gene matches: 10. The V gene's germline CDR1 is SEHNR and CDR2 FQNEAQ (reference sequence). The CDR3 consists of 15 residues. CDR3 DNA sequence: TGTGCCAGCAGCCGTTGGCCGGGACAGGCGGAAAAACTGTTTTTT. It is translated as CASSRWPGQAEKLFF.

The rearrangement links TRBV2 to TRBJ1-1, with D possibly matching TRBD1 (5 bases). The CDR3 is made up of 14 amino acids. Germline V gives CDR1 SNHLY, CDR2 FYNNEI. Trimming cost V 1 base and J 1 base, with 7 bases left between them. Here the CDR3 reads CASSEGQGNTEAFF. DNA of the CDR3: TGTGCCAGCAGTGAAGGGCAGGGGAACACTGAAGCTTTCTTT.

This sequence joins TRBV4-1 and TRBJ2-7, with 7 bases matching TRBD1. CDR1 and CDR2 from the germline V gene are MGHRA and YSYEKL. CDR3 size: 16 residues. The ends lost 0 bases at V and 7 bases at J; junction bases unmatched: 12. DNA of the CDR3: TGCGCCAGCAGCCAAGAGGGTGGCCAGGGGGTGAGGGAGCAGTACGTC. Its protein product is CASSQEGGQGVREQYV.

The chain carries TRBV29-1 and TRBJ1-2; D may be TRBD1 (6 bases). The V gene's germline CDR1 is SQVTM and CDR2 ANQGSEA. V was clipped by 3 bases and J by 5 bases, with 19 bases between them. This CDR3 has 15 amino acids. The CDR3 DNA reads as TGCAGCGTTGATTCGACAGGCTCCCAGGGGTATGGCTACACCTTC. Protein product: CSVDSTGSQGYGYTF.